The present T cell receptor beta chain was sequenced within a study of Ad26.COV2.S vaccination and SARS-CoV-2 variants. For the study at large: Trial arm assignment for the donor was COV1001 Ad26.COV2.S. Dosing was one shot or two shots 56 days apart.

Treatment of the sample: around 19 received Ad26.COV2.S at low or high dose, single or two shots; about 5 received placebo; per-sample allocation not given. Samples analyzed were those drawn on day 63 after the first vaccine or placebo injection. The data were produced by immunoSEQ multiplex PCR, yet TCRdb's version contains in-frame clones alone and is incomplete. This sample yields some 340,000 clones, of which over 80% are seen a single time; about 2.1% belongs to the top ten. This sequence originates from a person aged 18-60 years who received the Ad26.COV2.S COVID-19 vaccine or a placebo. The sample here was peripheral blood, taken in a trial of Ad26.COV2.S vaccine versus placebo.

The CDR3 loop reads CASSPSSYSQFYEQYF. CDR3 sequence (DNA): TGTGCCAGCAGCCCCAGTTCGTATAGCCAGTTCTACGAGCAGTACTTC. The chain combines TRBV7-9 with TRBJ2-7; D call uncertain. The germline V and J ends were trimmed by 5 bases and 3 bases, with 20 bases remaining between them. CDR1 and CDR2 (germline): SEHNR, FQNEAQ (reference sequence). CDR3 length: 16 residues.